This note documents a single T cell receptor (beta chain) sequence. The CDR3 length is 16 residues. V gave up 6 bases and J gave up 4 bases, with 18 bases separating them. CDR1 and CDR2 (germline): ENHRY, SYGVKD. The data are from a study of patients and donors after allogeneic stem cell transplantation. TCRdb recomputed calls from the RT-PCR reads with MiXCR, one row per CDR3 protein. The sample holds 50,000 to 60,000 distinct CDR3 sequences; about 14% are singletons and the top ten take around a third. The chain joins TRBV10-3 to TRBJ2-2, with D possibly TRBD2 on 6 matching bases. The TCR was taken from a human donor who was either an allogeneic HSCT recipient or a stem cell or donor lymphocyte infusion donor (not recorded which). It is not recorded whose cells these are; they may come from a transplant donor. The material sequenced was blood, either unsorted or a sorted T cell fraction (not recorded which). CDR3 nucleotides: TGTGCCATCAGGCCGTGGGAGAGGGAGGTCACCGGGGAGCTGTTTTTT. It specifies CAIRPWEREVTGELFF.